These 28 T cell receptor beta chains share one sample of origin, sequenced in a study of cytomegalovirus exposure and HLA in healthy donors. The PCR contained 60 Vbeta and 13 Jbeta primers. The data were produced by immunoSEQ multiplex PCR, yet TCRdb's version contains in-frame clones alone and is incomplete. Among about 200,000 clones listed, 86% were seen once. The sample consisted of PBMCs. These receptors were collected from a woman aged 30 to 39 in good health and CMV-seronegative.

This chain uses TRBV5-6 with TRBJ2-7; D gene uncertain. CDR3 length: 14 residues. Trimming took off 2 bases at V and 2 bases at J, with 11 bases between the two ends. Per the germline V gene, CDR1 is SGHDT and CDR2 is YYEEEE. The CDR3 here is CASSFGGIPYEQYF. The CDR3, as DNA: TGTGCCAGCAGCTTCGGCGGAATTCCCTACGAGCAGTACTTC.

This clone was picked up one time. V gene TRBV11-2 combines with J gene TRBJ2-2, with 8 nucleotides matching TRBD1. Germline V gives CDR1 SGHAT, CDR2 FQNNGV. The CDR3 extends over 15 amino acids. The ends lost 6 bases at V and 3 bases at J; junction bases unmatched: 6. The CDR3 loop reads CASRWGTGDTGELFF. CDR3 DNA sequence: TGTGCCAGCAGATGGGGGACAGGAGACACCGGGGAGCTGTTTTTT.

This sequence joins TRBV6-5 and TRBJ2-1; 7 nucleotides align to TRBD1. V gave up 7 bases and J gave up 2 bases; unmatched junction bases: 8. Germline CDR1 reads MNHEY; CDR2 reads SVGAGI. This CDR3 comprises 15 residues. DNA of the CDR3: TGTGCCAGCACCCGGACAGGTGGAACCTACAATGAGCAGTTCTTC. Amino acid sequence: CASTRTGGTYNEQFF.

On this clone itself: Other DNA sequences in this specimen translate into the identical CDR3. The rearrangement joins TRBV27 to TRBJ2-7; 7 bases match TRBD1. CDR1 and CDR2 from the germline V gene are MNHEY and SMNVEV (reference sequence). Trimming at V came to 6 bases and at J to 1 base, leaving 12 bases not matched to a gene. The CDR3 sequence is 16 residues long. The CDR3 region is CASSLREGANSYEQYF. Written as DNA, the CDR3 is TGTGCCAGCAGCTTAAGAGAGGGGGCAAATTCCTACGAGCAGTACTTC.

This clone was recorded only once. The gene calls are TRBV7-9 and TRBJ2-7; possibly TRBD2 for D (5 bases). Per the germline V gene, CDR1 is SEHNR and CDR2 is FQNEAQ (reference sequence). V lost 1 base to trimming and J lost 3 bases, with 10 bases between them. The length of the CDR3 is 14 residues. The DNA of the CDR3 is TGTGCCAGCAGCTTAGTAGCTAGCAGCTACGAGCAGTACTTC. Protein: CASSLVASSYEQYF.

This clone occurred once. The chain links TRBV5-4 to TRBJ2-2, with a tentative D call TRBD1 (6 bases). Per germline, CDR1 SGHNT and CDR2 YYREEE (reference sequence). This CDR3 is built from 14 residues. Trimming cost V 5 bases and J 6 bases, with 14 bases left between them. CDR3 in amino acids: CASRFLQGSGELFF. CDR3 coding DNA: TGTGCCAGCAGGTTTCTACAGGGATCCGGGGAGCTGTTTTTT. The variable domain in full, completed from reference TRBV5-4 and TRBJ2-2, reads ETGVTQSPTHLIKTRGQQVTLRCSSQSGHNTVSWYQQALGQGPQFIFQYYREEENGRGNFPPRFSGLQFPNYSSELNVNALELDDSALYLCASRFLQGSGELFFGEGSRLTVL.

V usage is TRBV5-1 and J usage is TRBJ1-1; D gene uncertain. CDR3 length: 14 residues. The V and J ends lost 0 bases and 5 bases respectively, with 11 bases between them. The V gene's germline CDR1 is SGHRS and CDR2 YFSETQ. CDR3 protein: CASSLAIGETEAFF. DNA for the CDR3: TGCGCCAGCAGCTTGGCAATCGGGGAGACTGAAGCTTTCTTT.

This clone appeared once. The chain couples TRBV28 to TRBJ2-7, with D perhaps matching TRBD2 (6 bases). V dropped 4 bases and J dropped 2 bases, with 18 bases sitting between them. CDR3 length: 16 amino acids. From germline, CDR1 is MDHEN and CDR2 SYDVKM. DNA for the CDR3: TGTGCCAGCAGTTACGTGCTAGGAGGGATCGCCTACGAGCAGTACTTC. Its translation: CASSYVLGGIAYEQYF.

Comment on this clone: Other nucleotide sequences from this sample produce the same CDR3. The chain joins TRBV27 to TRBJ2-1; 13 positions match TRBD2. Losses at the gene ends were 5 bases for V and 3 bases for J; bases not matched to a gene: 1. Germline-derived CDR1 and CDR2 are MNHEY and SMNVEV (reference sequence). The CDR3 is 15 amino acids. Here the CDR3 reads CASSRLAGGYNEQFF. In nucleotides, the CDR3 is TGTGCCAGCAGTAGACTAGCGGGGGGCTACAATGAGCAGTTCTTC.

The DNA for the CDR3 is TGTGCCACCAGCAGGGGATCAGCGGGAGTCGGTACGCAGTATTTT. Protein: CATSRGSAGVGTQYF. The chain is built from TRBV15 and TRBJ2-3, with 8 positions matching TRBD2. Losses at the gene ends were 3 bases for V and 8 bases for J; bases not matched to a gene: 10. The CDR3 spans 15 residues. CDR1 is LNHNV and CDR2 is YYDKDF in the germline V gene (reference sequence).

J is TRBJ2-1 and V is TRBV6-1; D not resolved. This CDR3 spans 14 amino acids. CDR1 MNHNS and CDR2 SASEGT come from the germline V gene. With 2 bases removed from V and 5 bases from J, the gap between germline ends came to 10 bases. The CDR3 spells CASSELPRNNEQFF. CDR3 in DNA: TGTGCCAGCAGTGAACTGCCTAGGAACAATGAGCAGTTCTTC.

This chain links TRBV5-1 with TRBJ2-3; tentative D call: TRBD2 (5 bases). With 0 bases removed from V and 5 bases from J, the gap between germline ends came to 13 bases. This CDR3 is built from 15 residues. Germline V gives CDR1 SGHRS, CDR2 YFSETQ. The CDR3, as DNA: TGCGCCAGCAGCTTGGAAGGCCTAGCTGGAGATACGCAGTATTTT. Amino acids: CASSLEGLAGDTQYF. The full variable domain, completed using reference TRBV5-1 and TRBJ2-3, is KAGVTQTPRYLIKTRGQQVTLSCSPISGHRSVSWYQQTPGQGLQFLFEYFSETQRNKGNFPGRFSGRQFSNSRSEMNVSTLELGDSALYLCASSLEGLAGDTQYFGPGTRLTVL.

The chain uses TRBV28 and TRBJ1-1; D remains ambiguous. The CDR3 has 14 amino acids. Germline V CDR1 and CDR2: MDHEN, SYDVKM. Trimming cost V 2 bases and J 4 bases, with 11 bases left between them. CDR3 DNA: TGTGCCAGCAGTTTACATGGTGGACTCACTGAAGCTTTCTTT. Translated: CASSLHGGLTEAFF.

J is TRBJ2-1 and V is TRBV10-3; 7 bases are a match to TRBD2. V was clipped by 5 bases and J by 5 bases; unmatched bases: 6. Germline-derived CDR1 and CDR2 are ENHRY and SYGVKD. The CDR3 covers 14 residues. The CDR3 coding sequence is TGTGCCATCAGTCAGCGGGAACCCCACAATGAGCAGTTCTTC. It yields the protein CAISQREPHNEQFF.

This clone came up a few times. The J gene is TRBJ1-2, the V gene TRBV27, with 7 bases that match TRBD1. The CDR3 loop spans 17 amino acids. Germline CDR1 and CDR2: MNHEY and SMNVEV (reference sequence). V shed 5 bases, J shed 4 bases, and the junction held 16 bases outside the gene matches. Written as DNA, the CDR3 is TGTGCCAGCAGTCTCCGTCCTCAGGGGGGTATAAGCTATGGCTACACCTTC. It encodes CASSLRPQGGISYGYTF.

This clone came up a few times. The chain is built from TRBV19 and TRBJ2-1, with 12 bases lining up with TRBD2. Germline CDR1 and CDR2: LNHDA and SQIVND (reference sequence). This CDR3 comprises 18 residues. After removal of 5 bases from V and 4 bases from J, the junction contained 12 bases not matched to a gene. CDR3 residues: CASSGASGRVGGYNEQFF. The CDR3 DNA reads TGTGCCAGTAGTGGGGCTAGCGGGAGGGTGGGGGGATACAATGAGCAGTTCTTC.

The V gene is TRBV28, the J gene TRBJ2-1; D is perhaps TRBD1 (5 bases). The germline gives CDR1 MDHEN, CDR2 SYDVKM. The V and J ends lost 5 bases and 4 bases respectively, with 12 bases between them. The CDR3 is made up of 14 amino acids. In DNA, the CDR3 is TGTGCCAGCAGTCCTCTCGACAGTTACAATGAGCAGTTCTTC. Residues: CASSPLDSYNEQFF.

V gene TRBV5-1 combines with J gene TRBJ2-5; D is unclear. The CDR3 runs to 13 residues. Germline V gives CDR1 SGHRS, CDR2 YFSETQ. V was pared by 5 bases and J by 1 base, with 9 bases between. CDR3 sequence (DNA): TGCGCCAGCAGGACGCGGCTCCAAGAGACCCAGTACTTC. Its protein is CASRTRLQETQYF.

The chain couples TRBV6-1 to TRBJ2-7; D possibly corresponds to TRBD1 (5 bases). The CDR3 consists of 13 residues. Germline values: CDR1 MNHNS, CDR2 SASEGT. V gave up 4 bases and J gave up 3 bases, with 10 bases separating them. The DNA of the CDR3 is TGTGCCAGCAGTGTCCGACAGCACTACGAGCAGTACTTC. Amino acids: CASSVRQHYEQYF.

The gene calls are TRBV28 and TRBJ1-2; D is perhaps TRBD1 (5 bases). Per germline, CDR1 MDHEN and CDR2 SYDVKM. The CDR3 runs 17 residues. The V and J ends lost 4 bases and 3 bases respectively, with 21 bases between them. This chain's CDR3 is CASSSLRGEGMDYGYTF. The CDR3 DNA reads TGTGCCAGCAGTTCCCTTAGAGGGGAGGGTATGGACTATGGCTACACCTTC.

CDR3 protein: CASSIVSHNEQFF. The DNA for the CDR3 is TGTGCCAGTAGTATAGTCAGTCACAATGAGCAGTTCTTC. The V call is TRBV19, the J call TRBJ2-1; D gene uncertain. V was cut by 1 base and J by 5 bases, with 6 bases left in between. The CDR3 totals 13 residues. Germline V gene lookup returns CDR1 LNHDA and CDR2 SQIVND (reference sequence).

The chain has TRBV5-1 and TRBJ1-1; D is perhaps TRBD1 (5 bases). Trimming stripped 6 bases from V and 4 bases from J, with 16 bases between. The CDR3 runs 14 residues. Germline values: CDR1 SGHRS, CDR2 YFSETQ. For the CDR3, the DNA is TGCGCCAGCACTCTGGGGGGGGGAGGCACTGAAGCTTTCTTT. It encodes CASTLGGGGTEAFF.

The rearrangement links TRBV7-9 to TRBJ2-2, with D perhaps matching TRBD2 (5 bases). Trimming shortened V by 4 bases and J by 3 bases, and 15 bases separated the two germline ends. The CDR3 totals 16 residues. In germline, CDR1 is SEHNR, CDR2 FQNEAQ (reference sequence). The CDR3 nucleotides read TGTGCCAGCAGCTCCCAGGACTTGCTCCACACCGGGGAGCTGTTTTTT. Its protein product is CASSSQDLLHTGELFF. Using reference TRBV7-9 and TRBJ2-2 for the parts outside the CDR3, the full variable domain is DTGVSQNPRHKITKRGQNVTFRCDPISEHNRLYWYRQTLGQGPEFLTYFQNEAQLEKSRLLSDRFSAERPKGSFSTLEIQRTEQGDSAMYLCASSSQDLLHTGELFFGEGSRLTVL.

The chain recombines TRBV10-1 with TRBJ2-7; D not certain. CDR1 WNHNN and CDR2 SYGVQD come from the germline V gene (reference sequence). The CDR3 is made up of 13 amino acids. Deletions cut 3 bases from V and 1 base from J, with 7 bases between. Here the CDR3 reads CASSEPGSYEQYF. DNA for the CDR3: TGCGCCAGCAGTGAACCAGGTTCCTACGAGCAGTACTTC.

The rearrangement joins TRBV10-2 to TRBJ2-5; 7 bases are shared with TRBD1. Unmatched junction bases numbered 3, after V lost 2 bases and J lost 3 bases. This CDR3 is 14 amino acids long. Looked up from germline, CDR1 is WSHSY and CDR2 is SAAADI. DNA of the CDR3: TGCGCCAGCAGTGAGGCAGGGGGAAAAGAGACCCAGTACTTC. Encoded protein: CASSEAGGKETQYF.

The chain couples TRBV19 to TRBJ1-5, with 7 bases fitting TRBD1. The germline CDR1 and CDR2 sequences are LNHDA and SQIVND (reference sequence). With 8 bases clipped from V and 4 bases from J, the junction kept 8 bases outside the gene matches. The CDR3 is 14 amino acids. CDR3 DNA sequence: TGTGCCAGTGGTAGGACAGGAGATAATCAGCCCCAGCATTTT. Amino acids: CASGRTGDNQPQHF.

This rearrangement joins TRBV2 to TRBJ2-3; tentative D call: TRBD1 (6 bases). CDR3 length equals 16 residues. V was clipped by 4 bases and J by 3 bases, with 17 bases between them. Germline V lookup: CDR1 SNHLY, CDR2 FYNNEI. Written as DNA, the CDR3 is TGTGCCAGCAGTGCCCCTCGGACAGCCTCTACAGATACGCAGTATTTT. It codes for CASSAPRTASTDTQYF.

V usage is TRBV9 and J usage is TRBJ2-1; 10 nucleotides agree with TRBD2. The CDR3 extends over 16 amino acids. Germline V gene data show CDR1 as SGDLS and CDR2 as YYNGEE. J was trimmed by 7 bases and V by 4 bases; bases with no gene match: 11. CDR3 protein: CASSNSGGPPGNEQFF. The DNA for the CDR3 is TGTGCCAGCAGCAATAGCGGGGGGCCCCCTGGGAATGAGCAGTTCTTC.